Listed below are T cell receptor beta chains from one sample, sequenced in a study of identical twins. TCRdb used MiXCR to reprocess the 5' RACE reads, holding one entry per CDR3 protein. The profile shows some 320,000 distinct CDR3 sequences, roughly an eighth of them singletons. The same sample was also studied in work on yellow fever vaccine responses in identical twins.

The sequenced sample consisted of CD8+ T cells sorted from blood. These receptors came from a woman aged 18-29 years in good health. Each CDR3 is given with its conserved first and last residue. D genes are given only for firm matches. The size of a clone is reported for some rows only, either as once, few or many, or as a class for expanded clones.

size | D | V | CDR3
. | . | TRBV14 | CASSQEWDRTYEQYF
. | . | TRBV7-9 | CASIANTEAFF
few | TRBD1 | TRBV5-6 | CASSSPDRESGGELFF
few | TRBD1 | TRBV27 | CASSSWTGTNTEAFF
few | . | TRBV7-2 | CASSLSPATEAFF
many | . | TRBV7-7 | CASSLDWGNEQFF
once | TRBD2 | TRBV4-1 | CASSPEVPFLAGKENEQFF
few | . | TRBV11-2 | CASSFPVATNEKLFF
few | . | TRBV10-3 | CAILGGSRNEQFF
. | . | TRBV3-1 | CASSQPRAAYNEQFF
. | . | TRBV4-1 | CASSQANNYEQYF
few | TRBD1 | TRBV27 | CASSPDRGTANTEAFF
. | TRBD2 | TRBV12-3/TRBV12-4 | CASRYRLAGGSGGELFF
. | TRBD2 | TRBV7-9 | CASYSGKGEQFF
many | TRBD1 | TRBV12-3/TRBV12-4 | CASTPTGYYGYTF
. | TRBD2 | TRBV6-5 | CASSYLSGRGTGELFF
once | . | TRBV7-9 | CASSSVYFVKRNNEQFF
few | TRBD1 | TRBV27 | CASSPDRVPSFYNEQFF
. | . | TRBV9 | CASSDNIAPRGTDTQYF
. | . | TRBV11-1 | CASSPPSLTERSTDTQYF
few | . | TRBV3-1 | CASSQGTTGELFF
. | TRBD1 | TRBV5-6 | CASDRGEQETQYF
many | . | TRBV6-6 | CASNPTGNTEAFF
many | TRBD2 | TRBV2 | CASREVYEQYF
. | . | TRBV5-5 | CASSLFWQGQPQHF
. | . | TRBV27 | CASRPTGRQETQYF
few | . | TRBV20-1 | CSARFRDPRIYNEQFF
. | . | TRBV4-1 | CASSQDRELETQYF
few | . | TRBV14 | CASSPSNPFNEQFF
few | . | TRBV6-1 | CASSEPEGPIGGEQFF
. | . | TRBV3-1 | CASSQDRPGSITIYF
many | . | TRBV4-1 | CASSQDSNQPQHF
few | TRBD2 | TRBV2 | CASSEVGTSGHEQYF
many | . | TRBV4-1 | CASSQDGGAGQPQHF
few | TRBD2 | TRBV28 | CASSLPSGIGQETQYF
. | . | TRBV2 | CASTGTSSSYNEQFF
few | . | TRBV12-3/TRBV12-4 | CASSLPGTFNEQYF
few | . | TRBV6-5 | CASSYSSSPAYEQYF
few | TRBD1 | TRBV5-1 | CASSPRDRNQETQYF